This entry describes one TCR beta chain. Its recognized antigen is unknown. This specimen belongs to a study of monozygotic twins with inflammatory bowel disease (dated by TCRdb to between 2018 and 2021). Context from the whole study: The full study comprised 28 monozygotic twin pairs: nine German pairs (four IBD-concordant, five IBD-discordant) and 19 IBD-discordant Danish pairs. Disease-associated traits were sought mainly through comparisons between IBD patients and their genetically identical healthy co-twins within discordant pairs. Each individual had, on average, about 151 000 unique TCRalpha sequences and 181 000 unique TCRbeta sequences available for analysis.

Overall results and qualifications from the work: No single strong signal or clonotype linked to IBD turned up in the results, so the idea that one exists was not supported. Differing immunosuppressive treatments among patients may have added background noise and inter-individual variability to the repertoires. Different T cell subtypes could not be distinguished in the analysis. No difference in repertoire similarity was observed between concordant and discordant twins, possibly owing to limited statistical power. Compared with healthy twins, IBD patients had fewer clonotypes in common with other individuals, a difference most pronounced in patients showing signs of disease activity. A decrease in TCRbeta repertoire diversity, as measured by inverse Simpson index, was observed in IBD patients compared with their healthy co-twins.

The library was made by 5' RACE. The input for every TCR library was 3,500 to 4,500 ng of total RNA. For each sample, cDNA synthesis with SMARTScribe reverse transcriptase was split into eight separate reactions. During cDNA synthesis, template switching introduced unique molecular identifiers that contained a 6-nucleotide sample barcode. TCRalpha and TCRbeta cDNA was amplified by two nested PCRs of 16 and 9 cycles, with bead purification after each PCR. Before amplification, the cDNA was treated with uracil DNA-glycosylase and purified using the QIAquick PCR purification kit. In the second PCR, Illumina TruSeq-compatible adapters and sample-specific barcodes were added. TapeStation and Qubit were used to check library quality and concentration, and around 4.7 ng of each library was pooled. Sequencing of pooled libraries was carried out on an Illumina HiSeq2500 single-index Rapid Run using 2 x 100 bp reads and custom sequencing primers. The paper's data handling went like this. PCR and sequencing errors were corrected by UMI-based consensus assembly using MiGEC version 1.2.6. MiXCR version 2.1.1 was used to carry out V(D)J alignment, clonotype assembly and CDR3 extraction. To normalise gene usage, clonotype sharing and MAIT/NKT TCR abundance, the top 1000, 10 000 and 20 000 clonotypes in each sample were analysed. After downsampling to 27 000 UMIs, diversity was calculated as the inverse Simpson index using the vegan R package. Paired Mann-Whitney U tests were applied to discordant twin pairs, and Benjamini-Hochberg correction was used for multiple testing. The reads underwent TCRdb reprocessing, giving one record for each CDR3 protein sequence and no DNA. The V and J calls reflect TCRdb's pipeline rather than the authors' work. The sample's clone listing holds approximately 330,000 distinct CDR3 sequences. The ten largest clones take up 2% of the sample.

From each donor, an approximately 2.3 ml peripheral blood sample was drawn into PAXgene tubes and stored at -80 degrees C. Total RNA was isolated from whole blood with the PAXgene blood miRNA kit on an automated QIAcube, without T cell sorting. Peripheral blood from monozygotic twin pairs who were concordant or discordant for inflammatory bowel disease underwent deep TCRalpha and TCRbeta repertoire profiling using unique molecular barcoding. Smoking habits were recorded for all twin pairs, with individuals classified as current, former or never smokers. Including cysteine and phenylalanine, the CDR3 has 12 amino acids. Only the protein is on record. From a lookup of the germline V gene, CDR1 and CDR2 are SGHRS and YFSETQ.

Sequenced material: blood. The chain uses TRBV5-1 and TRBJ1-1; there is no DNA to check the TCRdb D call of TRBD1. The sequence was collected from a human donor with ulcerative colitis or Crohn's disease, or a healthy co-twin of an affected twin (not recorded which). CDR3 region: CASSADSHDAFF.